One sample yielded the 22 T cell receptor beta chains listed below, sequenced in a study of cytomegalovirus exposure and HLA in healthy donors. The data were produced by immunoSEQ multiplex PCR, yet TCRdb's version contains in-frame clones alone and is incomplete. The profile shows approximately 230,000 clones, more than 85% of them singletons. Material: PBMCs. These receptors were taken from a man between 18 and 35 years old in good health and CMV-seropositive.

This chain joins TRBV6-5 and TRBJ2-7, with 10 positions matching TRBD1. Germline V gives CDR1 MNHEY, CDR2 SVGAGI. The CDR3 totals 15 residues. The V segment lost 6 bases and the J segment 3 bases; nucleotides outside the gene matches: 8. As DNA, the CDR3 is TGTGCCAGCAGCAGAGAGACAGGGGGCGTCTACGAGCAGTACTTC. This encodes CASSRETGGVYEQYF.

The DNA of the CDR3 is TGTGCCAGCAGCTGGGCTAGGGACAGGTTAGCCAAAAACATTCAGTACTTC. Translating gives CASSWARDRLAKNIQYF. This chain links TRBV5-4 with TRBJ2-4; 8 positions match TRBD1. J lost 0 bases, V lost 3 bases, and 8 bases had no gene match. The V gene's germline CDR1 is SGHNT and CDR2 YYREEE (reference sequence). The CDR3 is 17 amino acids.

The rearrangement uses TRBV27 and TRBJ2-5; TRBD2 matches 10 bases. V dropped 5 bases and J dropped 7; count of bases not matched to a gene: 7. CDR3 length: 14 residues. Germline V gene data show CDR1 as MNHEY and CDR2 as SMNVEV (reference sequence). For the CDR3, the DNA is TGTGCCAGCAGTCCAGGACTAGCGGCAGCGACCCAGTACTTC. It yields the protein CASSPGLAAATQYF.

J is TRBJ1-2 and V is TRBV6-5; possible D gene TRBD1, 5 bases. Germline V gene data show CDR1 as MNHEY and CDR2 as SVGAGI. V was clipped by 3 bases and J by 1 base, with 15 bases between them. This CDR3 has 16 residues. CDR3 DNA: TGTGCCAGCAGTTATCGTCCGGAGGGACTTAACTATGGCTACACCTTC. It codes for CASSYRPEGLNYGYTF.

The rearrangement uses TRBV4-1 and TRBJ1-4, with 8 bases fitting TRBD1. This CDR3 is built from 17 residues. Germline values: CDR1 MGHRA, CDR2 YSYEKL. J gave up 2 bases and V 1 base, and 6 bases lay outside the gene matches. Written as DNA, the CDR3 is TGCGCCAGCAGCCAAGGGACAGGGCTGGGCACTAATGAAAAACTGTTTTTT. It codes for CASSQGTGLGTNEKLFF.

The gene calls are TRBV7-2 and TRBJ2-1, with 9 positions matching TRBD2. V shed 2 bases, J shed 4 bases, and the junction held 3 bases outside the gene matches. This CDR3 is built from 15 residues. Germline V gives CDR1 SGHTA, CDR2 FQGNSA. This CDR3 reads CASSLNGLAYNEQFF. DNA for the CDR3: TGTGCCAGCAGCTTAAACGGACTAGCGTACAATGAGCAGTTCTTC.

Ten or more counts support this clone. The chain carries TRBV5-1 and TRBJ1-2; 8 nucleotides agree with TRBD1. The CDR3 has 14 amino acids. Germline V gives CDR1 SGHRS, CDR2 YFSETQ. V was pared by 4 bases and J by 4 bases, with 6 bases of the junction left unmatched. CDR3 DNA sequence: TGCGCCAGCAGCGCAGACAGGGGCGGCTATGGCTACACCTTC. Translated: CASSADRGGYGYTF.

The chain joins TRBV5-5 to TRBJ2-7; D remains unclear. This CDR3 spans 14 amino acids. Germline CDR1 and CDR2: SGHKS and YYEKEE (reference sequence). With 0 bases removed from V and 0 bases from J, the gap between germline ends came to 7 bases. CDR3 amino acids: CASSLDIPSYEQYF. CDR3 coding DNA: TGTGCCAGCAGCTTGGACATCCCCTCCTACGAGCAGTACTTC. The entire variable domain, with the rest obtained from reference TRBV5-5 and TRBJ2-7, is as follows: DAGVTQSPTHLIKTRGQQVTLRCSPISGHKSVSWYQQVLGQGPQFIFQYYEKEERGRGNFPDRFSARQFPNYSSELNVNALLLGDSALYLCASSLDIPSYEQYFGPGTRLTVT.

The rearrangement uses TRBV7-3 and TRBJ2-2; no firm D call. The germline V gene has CDR1 SGHTA and CDR2 FQGTGA. CDR3 size: 13 residues. V lost 6 bases, J lost 4 bases, and 9 bases lay in between. The CDR3 sequence is CASSPHSTGELFF. The CDR3 DNA sequence: TGTGCCAGCAGTCCTCATAGCACCGGGGAGCTGTTTTTT.

The rearrangement uses TRBV5-1 and TRBJ1-5, with D unclear. Trimming took 5 bases from V and 5 from J, leaving 11 bases between them. The CDR3 spans 13 residues. The V gene's germline CDR1 is SGHRS and CDR2 YFSETQ. CDR3 sequence reads: CASSLNMDQPQHF. The DNA for the CDR3 is TGCGCCAGCAGTCTCAACATGGATCAGCCCCAGCATTTT.

This chain connects TRBV7-2 to TRBJ1-5; D possibly corresponds to TRBD1 (5 bases). Trimming shortened V by 6 bases and J by 1 base, and 13 bases separated the two germline ends. This CDR3 has 15 amino acids. Germline V gives CDR1 SGHTA, CDR2 FQGNSA. The DNA for the CDR3 is TGTGCCAGCAGTCCCGGAGGGGCAAGCAATCAGCCCCAGCATTTT. Its protein product is CASSPGGASNQPQHF.

V and J are TRBV2 and TRBJ2-5; perhaps TRBD1 as D (6 bases). Germline V gives CDR1 SNHLY, CDR2 FYNNEI. The ends were cut back, 7 bases at V and 5 bases at J, with 11 bases in the middle. This CDR3 comprises 12 residues. CDR3 sequence: CASTQGRETQYF. In nucleotides, the CDR3 is TGTGCCAGCACTCAGGGGCGGGAGACCCAGTACTTC.

The chain joins TRBV5-1 to TRBJ2-3, with D possibly TRBD1 on 6 matching bases. This CDR3 is 16 amino acids long. Germline lookup yields CDR1 SGHRS and CDR2 YFSETQ. V lost 0 bases to trimming and J lost 3 bases, with 14 bases between them. The CDR3 DNA is TGCGCCAGCAGCTTGGGGACAGCCCTCGGGACAGATACGCAGTATTTT. This sequence encodes CASSLGTALGTDTQYF.

The rearrangement uses TRBV19 and TRBJ1-2; 8 bases line up with TRBD1. In germline, CDR1 is LNHDA, CDR2 SQIVND (reference sequence). With V trimmed by 9 bases and J by 8 bases, 5 bases remained unmatched. The CDR3 is made up of 11 amino acids. CDR3: CASGTGDGYTF. CDR3 nucleotides: TGTGCCAGCGGGACAGGCGACGGCTACACCTTC.

This clone was counted between two and nine times. CDR3 DNA sequence: TGTGCCAGTAGCCTCGACAGGGGGATCTTGGATGGCTACACCTTC. It translates to CASSLDRGILDGYTF. The chain joins TRBV19 to TRBJ1-2; TRBD1 matches 9 bases. V lost 6 bases, J lost 6 bases, and 11 bases stayed unmatched. Per germline, CDR1 LNHDA and CDR2 SQIVND (reference sequence). The CDR3 has 15 residues.

The rearrangement uses TRBV15 and TRBJ2-7; 7 nucleotides align to TRBD2. CDR3 size: 15 residues. CDR1 and CDR2 (germline): LNHNV, YYDKDF (reference sequence). V dropped 1 base and J dropped 3; count of bases not matched to a gene: 6. CDR3 protein: CATSRGAAGLYEQYF. In nucleotides, the CDR3 is TGTGCCACCAGCAGAGGGGCAGCGGGGCTCTACGAGCAGTACTTC.

This chain joins TRBV7-2 and TRBJ2-7; D may be TRBD1 (5 bases). CDR3 size: 13 residues. Germline CDR1 is SGHTA and CDR2 is FQGNSA. The V end was cut by 7 bases, the J end by 0 bases, with 10 bases between. The CDR3 spells CASTPGHSYEQYF. For the CDR3, the DNA is TGTGCCAGCACCCCAGGGCACTCCTACGAGCAGTACTTC.

The V gene is TRBV5-4, the J gene TRBJ1-2; D perhaps matches TRBD1 (6 bases). Trimming pared 4 bases from V and 2 bases from J, leaving 9 bases between. This CDR3 is 13 amino acids long. CDR1 is SGHNT, CDR2 YYREEE, per germline (reference sequence). This CDR3 is CASSLGTNYGYTF. The DNA of the CDR3 is TGTGCCAGCAGCCTAGGGACAAACTATGGCTACACCTTC.

J is TRBJ1-5 and V is TRBV7-9, with TRBD1 matching over 10 bases. The CDR3 sequence is 15 residues long. Germline assignment: CDR1 SEHNR and CDR2 FQNEAQ (reference sequence). The trim removed 5 bases at V and 7 bases at J, leaving 8 bases unmatched. CDR3 sequence (DNA): TGTGCCAGCAGCGCGACAGGGGGCGGGAGGCAGCCCCAGCATTTT. As protein: CASSATGGGRQPQHF.

The chain couples TRBV6-1 to TRBJ2-7; D uncertain. CDR3 length: 11 amino acids. The V end lost 3 bases, the J end lost 5 bases, and 5 bases lay between the germline ends. Per germline, CDR1 MNHNS and CDR2 SASEGT. Here the CDR3 reads CASSEADEQYF. CDR3 sequence (DNA): TGTGCCAGCAGTGAGGCTGACGAGCAGTACTTC.

V gene TRBV4-1 combines with J gene TRBJ2-7; D might be TRBD1 (5 bases). V was clipped by 4 bases and J by 2 bases, with 9 bases between them. This CDR3 comprises 13 residues. Germline CDR1 MGHRA, CDR2 YSYEKL. In DNA form, the CDR3 reads TGCGCCAGCAGCCGCGACAGTACCTACGAGCAGTACTTC. Translated, it gives CASSRDSTYEQYF.

The CDR3 region has the DNA TGTGCCTGGAGTGTAACACGGATCTATGGCTACACCTTC. This sequence encodes CAWSVTRIYGYTF. V and J are TRBV30 and TRBJ1-2; D uncertain. Trimming cost V 0 bases and J 4 bases, with 9 bases left between them. The CDR3 spans 13 residues. Looked up from germline, CDR1 is GTSNPN and CDR2 is SVGIG (reference sequence).